Below, 7 T cell receptor beta chains from the same sample are listed, as sequenced in a study of blood T cells in healthy people across ages. Through a sample-barcoded 5' primer and a J-beta primer mix, a second PCR was run for about 6 to 12 cycles. TCRdb called the 5' RACE reads again in MiXCR, with one record for every CDR3 protein. The table records about 1.8 million distinct CDR3 sequences, around half of them present only once. The specimen sequenced was blood. All receptors derive from a woman aged 40 to 50 in good health.

The genes are TRBV20-1 and TRBJ2-5; D is perhaps TRBD2 (6 bases). There are 13 residues in the CDR3. Germline V gene data show CDR1 as DFQATT and CDR2 as SNEGSKA (reference sequence). Trimming took off 3 bases at V and 2 bases at J, with 10 bases between the two ends. In DNA form, the CDR3 reads TGCAGTGCTAGCCTTGGGGGGCAAGAGACCCAGTACTTC. This encodes CSASLGGQETQYF.

This sequence joins TRBV7-2 and TRBJ2-3; no clear D. Germline assignment: CDR1 SGHTA and CDR2 FQGNSA. V was shortened by 1 base and J by 3 bases, with 11 bases between the two germline ends. The CDR3 spans 15 residues. The CDR3 region is CASSLVISRTDTQYF. In DNA, the CDR3 is TGTGCCAGCAGCTTAGTTATTAGTCGGACAGATACGCAGTATTTT.

J is TRBJ2-1 and V is TRBV20-1; 10 bases are a match to TRBD1. Germline V CDR1 and CDR2: DFQATT, SNEGSKA (reference sequence). The CDR3 is 15 residues long. The junction had 12 bases not matched to a gene; V was cut back by 4 bases and J by 9 bases. This CDR3 is CSAKTGTGDHGEQFF. The CDR3 DNA is TGCAGTGCTAAGACCGGGACAGGGGATCATGGTGAGCAGTTCTTC.

As concerns this clonotype: A much larger clonotype is one base distant, so this may be a read error. V is TRBV14 and J is TRBJ2-1; unclear D gene. Between the trimmed V and J ends, which lost 4 bases and 7 bases, there was a span of 17 bases. The CDR3 extends over 15 amino acids. Germline V gene data show CDR1 as SGHDN and CDR2 as FVKESK. Here the CDR3 reads CASSPDPIPTNEQFF. CDR3 DNA sequence: TGTGCCAGCAGCCCGGACCCGATTCCTACAAATGAGCAGTTCTTC.

This sequence joins TRBV7-2 and TRBJ2-5, with D perhaps matching TRBD2 (5 bases). Germline V CDR1 and CDR2: SGHTA, FQGNSA. Trimming pared 0 bases from V and 1 base from J, leaving 12 bases between. This CDR3 comprises 16 residues. Here the CDR3 DNA reads TGTGCCAGCAGCTTAGCGCGGGTGGCAGGCCAAGAGACCCAGTACTTC. It is translated as CASSLARVAGQETQYF.

The sample holds a few counts of this clonotype. The V call is TRBV9, the J call TRBJ2-3; D is ambiguous. The CDR3 covers 15 residues. Trimming took off 0 bases at V and 6 bases at J, with 14 bases between the two ends. Germline CDR1 is SGDLS and CDR2 is YYNGEE. DNA for the CDR3: TGTGCCAGCAGCGTAGGCGCCGATCTCACGGATACGCAGTATTTT. This gives the protein CASSVGADLTDTQYF.

This clonotype was seen a few times. The rearrangement joins TRBV6-5 to TRBJ1-2; TRBD1 agrees at 10 bases. This CDR3 region has 18 residues. CDR1 MNHEY and CDR2 SVGAGI come from the germline V gene. Unmatched junction bases numbered 18, after V lost 4 bases and J lost 7 bases. The chain's CDR3 is CASSSPRDRGLIAAGYTF. Here the CDR3 DNA reads TGTGCCAGCAGTTCCCCTCGGGACAGGGGCCTTATTGCGGCTGGCTACACCTTC.